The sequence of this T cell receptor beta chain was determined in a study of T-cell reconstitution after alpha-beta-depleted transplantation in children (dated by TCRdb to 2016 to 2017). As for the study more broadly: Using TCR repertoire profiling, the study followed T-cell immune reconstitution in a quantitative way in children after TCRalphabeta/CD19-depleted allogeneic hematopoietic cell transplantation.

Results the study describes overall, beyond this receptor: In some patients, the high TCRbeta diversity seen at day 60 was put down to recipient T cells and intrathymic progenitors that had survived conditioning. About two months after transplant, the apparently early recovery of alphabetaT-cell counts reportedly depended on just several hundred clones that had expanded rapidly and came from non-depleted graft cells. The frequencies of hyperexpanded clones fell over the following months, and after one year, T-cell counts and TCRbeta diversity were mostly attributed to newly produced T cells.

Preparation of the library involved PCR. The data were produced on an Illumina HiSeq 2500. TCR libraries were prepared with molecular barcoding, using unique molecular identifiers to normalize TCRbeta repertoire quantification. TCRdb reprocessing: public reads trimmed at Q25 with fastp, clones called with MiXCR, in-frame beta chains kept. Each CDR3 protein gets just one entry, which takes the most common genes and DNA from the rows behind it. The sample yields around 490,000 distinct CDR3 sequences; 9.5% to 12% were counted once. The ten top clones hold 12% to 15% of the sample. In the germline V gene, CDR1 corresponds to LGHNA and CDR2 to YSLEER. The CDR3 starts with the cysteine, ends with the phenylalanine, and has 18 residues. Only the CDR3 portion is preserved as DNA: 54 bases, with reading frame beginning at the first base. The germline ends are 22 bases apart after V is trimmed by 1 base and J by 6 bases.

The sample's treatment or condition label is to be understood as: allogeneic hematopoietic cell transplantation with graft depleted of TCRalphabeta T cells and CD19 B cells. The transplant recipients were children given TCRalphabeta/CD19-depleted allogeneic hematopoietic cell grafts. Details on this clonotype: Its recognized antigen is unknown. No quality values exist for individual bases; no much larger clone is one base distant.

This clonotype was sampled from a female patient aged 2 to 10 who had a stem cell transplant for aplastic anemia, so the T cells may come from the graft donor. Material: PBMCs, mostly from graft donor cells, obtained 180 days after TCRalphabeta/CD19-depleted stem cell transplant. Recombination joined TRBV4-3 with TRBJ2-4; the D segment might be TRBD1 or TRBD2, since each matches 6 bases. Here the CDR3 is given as CASSQGGGTELRGNIQYF. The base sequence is TGCGCCAGCAGCCAAGGAGGCGGGACCGAACTCAGGGGAAACATTCAGTACTTC.